The sequence of this T cell receptor (beta chain) was determined in a study of blood T cells in healthy people across ages. With a J-beta primer mix and a sample-barcoded 5' primer, a second PCR ran roughly 6 to 11 cycles. Each cDNA molecule received a tag from a template-switch adaptor that had 12 random nucleotides. Samples each returned at least 3 million CDR3-containing paired-end reads. MiXCR, run by TCRdb on the 5' RACE reads, gives a single entry per CDR3 protein. This table has fewer than 900,000 distinct CDR3 sequences, under 40% appearing once. It was approximately 9 milliliters of peripheral blood that were drawn from each donor. This clonotype was observed many times. This CDR3 has 12 amino acids. With 2 bases removed from V and 7 bases from J, the gap between germline ends came to 7 bases.

The sequenced sample consisted of blood. This clonotype was sampled from a man aged 18 to 29 in good health. The V call is TRBV12-3 or TRBV12-4, the J call TRBJ2-3; D gene uncertain. The CDR3 loop is CASSLSDYTQYF. The CDR3 bases are TGTGCCAGCAGTTTATCGGATTATACGCAGTATTTT.